What follows are 5 T cell receptor beta chains derived from one specimen sequenced in a study of blood T cells in healthy people across ages. Together with a sample-barcoded 5' primer, a J-beta primer mix was included in a second PCR lasting roughly 7 to 11 cycles. Via MiXCR, TCRdb re-called the 5' RACE reads, giving one row per CDR3 protein. Of 1.8 million or so distinct CDR3 sequences in the sample, roughly two fifths were seen once. Sequenced: blood. Source of these receptors: a human donor in good health.

The chain employs TRBV20-1 and TRBJ2-7; possibly TRBD1 for D (6 bases). The V gene's germline CDR1 is DFQATT and CDR2 SNEGSKA (reference sequence). The V end lost 2 bases, the J end lost 3 bases, and 14 bases lay between the germline ends. The CDR3 consists of 14 residues. The CDR3 nucleotides are TGCAGTGCTAGAAAAGGACAGTTAGTCTACGAGCAGTACTTC. It specifies CSARKGQLVYEQYF.

This clonotype was seen only a few times. This chain connects TRBV7-3 to TRBJ2-5; unclear D gene. Trimming removed 5 bases from V and 13 bases from J, with 23 bases in between. CDR3 length: 14 residues. Germline V lookup: CDR1 SGHTA, CDR2 FQGTGA. The CDR3 coding sequence is TGTGCCAGCAGCCCCAATATGGGGAATGGCATGTTGTACTTC. Translating gives CASSPNMGNGMLYF.

The rearrangement joins TRBV5-5 to TRBJ1-5; D remains ambiguous. This CDR3 is built from 16 residues. Trimming stripped 4 bases from V and 1 base from J, with 15 bases between. Looked up from germline, CDR1 is SGHKS and CDR2 is YYEKEE (reference sequence). CDR3 DNA sequence: TGTGCCAGCAGCCCAGGACCCAGAGAGAGCAATCAGCCCCAGCATTTT. This translates into CASSPGPRESNQPQHF. The full variable domain, its missing parts supplied by reference TRBV5-5 and TRBJ1-5, is DAGVTQSPTHLIKTRGQQVTLRCSPISGHKSVSWYQQVLGQGPQFIFQYYEKEERGRGNFPDRFSARQFPNYSSELNVNALLLGDSALYLCASSPGPRESNQPQHFGDGTRLSIL.

Remarks on this clonotype: One junction end does not reproduce the germline sequence, and a read error may be involved. The rearrangement uses TRBV5-1 and TRBJ2-3; D remains ambiguous. The CDR3 runs to 13 residues. Germline CDR1 is SGHRS and CDR2 is YFSETQ. As DNA, the CDR3 is TGCGCCAGCACCTCAGCCAATACAGACACGCAGTATTTT. Translation gives CASTSANTDTQYF.

The chain is built from TRBV20-1 and TRBJ1-2; D perhaps matches TRBD1 (5 bases). Germline V lookup: CDR1 DFQATT, CDR2 SNEGSKA (reference sequence). Trimming took off 0 bases at V and 1 base at J, with 21 bases between the two ends. The CDR3 loop spans 18 amino acids. CDR3 in amino acids: CSARDRPTEDRGNYGYTF. The CDR3 nucleotides read TGCAGTGCTAGAGATCGCCCGACAGAGGATAGGGGTAACTATGGCTACACCTTC.